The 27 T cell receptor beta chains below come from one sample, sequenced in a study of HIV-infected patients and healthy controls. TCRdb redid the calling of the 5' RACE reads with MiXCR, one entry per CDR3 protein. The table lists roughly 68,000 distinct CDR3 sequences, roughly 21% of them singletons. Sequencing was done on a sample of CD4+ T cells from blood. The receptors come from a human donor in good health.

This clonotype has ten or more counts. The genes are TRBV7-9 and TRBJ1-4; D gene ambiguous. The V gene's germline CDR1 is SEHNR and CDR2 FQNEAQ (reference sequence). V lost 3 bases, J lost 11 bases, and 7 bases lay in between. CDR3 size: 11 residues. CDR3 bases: TGTGCCAGCAGCTTGACCGGGAAACTGTTTTTT. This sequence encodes CASSLTGKLFF. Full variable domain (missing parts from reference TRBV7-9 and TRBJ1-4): DTGVSQNPRHKITKRGQNVTFRCDPISEHNRLYWYRQTLGQGPEFLTYFQNEAQLEKSRLLSDRFSAERPKGSFSTLEIQRTEQGDSAMYLCASSLTGKLFFGSGTQLSVL.

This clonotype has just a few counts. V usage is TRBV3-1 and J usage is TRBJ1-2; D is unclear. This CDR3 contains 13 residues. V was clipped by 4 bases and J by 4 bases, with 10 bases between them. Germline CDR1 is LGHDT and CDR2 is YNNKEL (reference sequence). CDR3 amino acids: CASSLPRGYGYTF. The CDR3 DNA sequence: TGTGCCAGCAGCCTCCCCAGAGGCTATGGCTACACCTTC.

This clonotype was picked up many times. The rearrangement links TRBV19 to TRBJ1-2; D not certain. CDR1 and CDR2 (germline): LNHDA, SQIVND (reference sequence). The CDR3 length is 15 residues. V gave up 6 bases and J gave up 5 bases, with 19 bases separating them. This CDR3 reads CASSHLTLATYGYTF. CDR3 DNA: TGTGCCAGTAGCCACCTGACACTGGCGACTTATGGCTACACCTTC.

CDR3 DNA: TGCAGTGCTAGACCCAAGATGATTTCTAGCACAGATACGCAGTATTTT. Translating gives CSARPKMISSTDTQYF. The genes are TRBV20-1 and TRBJ2-3; no clear D. This CDR3 spans 16 amino acids. The V end lost 2 bases, the J end lost 0 bases, and 15 bases lay between the germline ends. Germline-derived CDR1 and CDR2 are DFQATT and SNEGSKA (reference sequence).

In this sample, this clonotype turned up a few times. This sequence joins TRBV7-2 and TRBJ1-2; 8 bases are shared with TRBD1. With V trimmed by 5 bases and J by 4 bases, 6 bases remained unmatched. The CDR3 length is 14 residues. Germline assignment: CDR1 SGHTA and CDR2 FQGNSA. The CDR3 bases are TGTGCCAGCAGCCGTGACAGGGGCAGCTATGGCTACACCTTC. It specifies CASSRDRGSYGYTF.

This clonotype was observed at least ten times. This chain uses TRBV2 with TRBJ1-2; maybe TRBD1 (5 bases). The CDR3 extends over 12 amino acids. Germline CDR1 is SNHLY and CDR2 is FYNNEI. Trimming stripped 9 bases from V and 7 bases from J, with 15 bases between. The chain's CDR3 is CASKAGYGGYTF. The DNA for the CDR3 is TGTGCCAGTAAAGCAGGGTACGGTGGCTACACCTTC.

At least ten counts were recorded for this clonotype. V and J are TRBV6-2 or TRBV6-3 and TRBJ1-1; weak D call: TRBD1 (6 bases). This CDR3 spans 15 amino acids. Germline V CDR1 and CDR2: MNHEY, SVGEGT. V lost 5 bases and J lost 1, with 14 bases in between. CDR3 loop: CASSPNPQGNTEAFF. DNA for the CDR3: TGTGCCAGCAGTCCTAACCCACAGGGGAACACTGAAGCTTTCTTT.

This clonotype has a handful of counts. This chain's CDR3 is CASGGRAGEVFF. CDR3 nucleotides: TGTGCCAGCGGCGGGAGGGCCGGGGAGGTGTTCTTC. The chain couples TRBV11-1 to TRBJ2-1; 9 bases are shared with TRBD2. Germline V gene sequence: CDR1 SGHAT, CDR2 FQDESV (reference sequence). The CDR3 totals 12 residues. V trimming: 8 bases; J trimming: 15 bases; junction bases outside the gene matches: 11.

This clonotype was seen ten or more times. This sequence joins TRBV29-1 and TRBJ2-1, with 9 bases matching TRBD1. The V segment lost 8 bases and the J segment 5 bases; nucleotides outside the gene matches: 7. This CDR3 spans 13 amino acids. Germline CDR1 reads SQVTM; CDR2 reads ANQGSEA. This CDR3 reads CSTGTGMNNEQFF. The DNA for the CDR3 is TGCAGCACCGGGACAGGGATGAACAATGAGCAGTTCTTC.

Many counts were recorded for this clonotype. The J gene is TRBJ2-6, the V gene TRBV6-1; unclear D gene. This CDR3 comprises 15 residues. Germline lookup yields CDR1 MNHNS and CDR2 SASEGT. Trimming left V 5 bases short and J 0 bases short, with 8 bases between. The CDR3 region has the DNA TGTGCCAGCAGTACGGCAGCCTCTGGGGCCAACGTCCTGACTTTC. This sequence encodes CASSTAASGANVLTF.

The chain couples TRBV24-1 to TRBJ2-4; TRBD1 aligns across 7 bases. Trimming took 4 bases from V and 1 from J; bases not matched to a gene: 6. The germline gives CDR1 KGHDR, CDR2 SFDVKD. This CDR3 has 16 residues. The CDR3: CATSDSRQGAKNIQYF. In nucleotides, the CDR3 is TGTGCCACCAGTGACTCAAGACAGGGCGCCAAAAACATTCAGTACTTC.

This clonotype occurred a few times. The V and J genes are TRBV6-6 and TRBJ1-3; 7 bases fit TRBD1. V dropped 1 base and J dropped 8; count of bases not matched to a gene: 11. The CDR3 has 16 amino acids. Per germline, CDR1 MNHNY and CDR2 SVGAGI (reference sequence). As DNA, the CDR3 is TGTGCCAGCAGTTACTTCACAGGGGTTAGGGGGTACACCATATATTTT. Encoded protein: CASSYFTGVRGYTIYF.

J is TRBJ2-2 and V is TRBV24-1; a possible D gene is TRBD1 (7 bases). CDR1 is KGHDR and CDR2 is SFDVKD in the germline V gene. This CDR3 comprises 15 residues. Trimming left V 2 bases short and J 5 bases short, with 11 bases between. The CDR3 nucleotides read TGTGCCACCAGTGATTGGAGGGGGCAAACCGGGGAGCTGTTTTTT. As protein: CATSDWRGQTGELFF.

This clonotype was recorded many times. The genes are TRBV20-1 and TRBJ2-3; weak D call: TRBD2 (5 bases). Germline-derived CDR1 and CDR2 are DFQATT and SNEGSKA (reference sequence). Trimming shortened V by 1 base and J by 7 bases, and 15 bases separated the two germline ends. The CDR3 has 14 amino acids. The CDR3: CSARGGGFTNTQYF. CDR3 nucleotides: TGCAGTGCTAGAGGTGGAGGATTTACTAATACGCAGTATTTT.

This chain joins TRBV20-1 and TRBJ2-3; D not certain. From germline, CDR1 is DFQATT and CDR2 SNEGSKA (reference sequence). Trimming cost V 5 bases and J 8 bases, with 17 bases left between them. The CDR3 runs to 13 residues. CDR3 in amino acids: CSARTPQPRTQYF. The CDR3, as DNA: TGCAGTGCTCGAACGCCTCAGCCACGTACGCAGTATTTT.

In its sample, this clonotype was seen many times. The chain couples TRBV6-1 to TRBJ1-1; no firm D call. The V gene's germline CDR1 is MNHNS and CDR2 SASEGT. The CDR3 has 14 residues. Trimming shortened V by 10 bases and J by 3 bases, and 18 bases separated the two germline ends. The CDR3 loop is CAIQSRDGYTEAFF. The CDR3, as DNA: TGTGCCATCCAGTCGAGGGATGGGTACACTGAAGCTTTCTTT.

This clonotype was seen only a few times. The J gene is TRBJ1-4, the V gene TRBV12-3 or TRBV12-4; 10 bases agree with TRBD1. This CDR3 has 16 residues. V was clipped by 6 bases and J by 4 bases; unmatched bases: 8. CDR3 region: CASSPRDRGVNEKLFF. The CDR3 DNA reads TGTGCCAGCAGCCCCCGGGACAGGGGAGTTAATGAAAAACTGTTTTTT.

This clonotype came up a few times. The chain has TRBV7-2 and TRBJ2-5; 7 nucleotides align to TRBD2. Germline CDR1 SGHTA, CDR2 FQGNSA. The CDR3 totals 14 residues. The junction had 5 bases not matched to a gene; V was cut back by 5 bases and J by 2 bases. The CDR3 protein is CASSQQLAQETQYF. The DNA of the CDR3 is TGTGCCAGCAGCCAACAACTAGCGCAAGAGACCCAGTACTTC.

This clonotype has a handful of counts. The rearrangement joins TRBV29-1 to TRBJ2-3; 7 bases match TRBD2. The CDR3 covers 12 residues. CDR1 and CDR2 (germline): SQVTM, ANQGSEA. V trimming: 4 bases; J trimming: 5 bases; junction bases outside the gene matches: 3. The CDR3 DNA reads TGCAGCGTTGCTAGCGGAAGAGATACGCAGTATTTT. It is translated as CSVASGRDTQYF.

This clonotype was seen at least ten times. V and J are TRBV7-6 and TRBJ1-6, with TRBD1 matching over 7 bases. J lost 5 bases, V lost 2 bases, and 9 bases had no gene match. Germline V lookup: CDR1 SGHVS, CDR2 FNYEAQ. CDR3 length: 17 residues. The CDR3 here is CASSLRPGGKDNSPLHF. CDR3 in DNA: TGTGCCAGCAGCTTAAGACCAGGGGGAAAAGATAATTCACCCCTCCACTTT. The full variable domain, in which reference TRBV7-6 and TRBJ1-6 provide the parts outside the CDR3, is GAGVSQSPRYKVTKRGQDVALRCDPISGHVSLYWYRQALGQGPEFLTYFNYEAQQDKSGLPNDRFSAERPEGSISTLTIQRTEQRDSAMYRCASSLRPGGKDNSPLHFGNGTRLTVT.

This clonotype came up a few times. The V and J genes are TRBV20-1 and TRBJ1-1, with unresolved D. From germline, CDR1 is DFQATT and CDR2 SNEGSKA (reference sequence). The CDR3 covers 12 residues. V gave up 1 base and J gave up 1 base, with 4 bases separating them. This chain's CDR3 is CSARGGNTEAFF. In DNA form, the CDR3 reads TGCAGTGCTAGAGGGGGGAACACTGAAGCTTTCTTT.

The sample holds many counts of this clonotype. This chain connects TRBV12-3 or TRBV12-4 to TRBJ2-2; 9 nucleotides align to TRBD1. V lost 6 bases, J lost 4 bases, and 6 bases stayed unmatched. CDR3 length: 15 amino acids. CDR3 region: CASSTGDRVTGELFF. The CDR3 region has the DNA TGTGCCAGCAGCACGGGGGACAGGGTCACCGGGGAGCTGTTTTTT.

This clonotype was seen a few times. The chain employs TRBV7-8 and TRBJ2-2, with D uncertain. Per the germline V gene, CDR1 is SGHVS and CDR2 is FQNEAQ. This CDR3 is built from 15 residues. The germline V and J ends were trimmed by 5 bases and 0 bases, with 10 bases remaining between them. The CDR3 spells CASSPRASNTGELFF. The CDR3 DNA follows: TGTGCCAGCAGCCCCCGAGCCTCGAACACCGGGGAGCTGTTTTTT.

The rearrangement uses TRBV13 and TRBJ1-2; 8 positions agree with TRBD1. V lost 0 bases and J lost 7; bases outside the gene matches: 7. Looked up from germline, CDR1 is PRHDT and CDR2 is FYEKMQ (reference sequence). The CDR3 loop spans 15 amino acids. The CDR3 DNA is TGTGCCAGCAGCTTAGGGACAGGGGAAACTGGTGGCTACACCTTC. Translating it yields CASSLGTGETGGYTF.

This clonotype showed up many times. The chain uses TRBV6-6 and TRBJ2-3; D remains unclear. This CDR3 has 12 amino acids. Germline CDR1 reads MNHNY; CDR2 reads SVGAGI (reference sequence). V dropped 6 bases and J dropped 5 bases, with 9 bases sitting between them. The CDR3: CASRLTGDTQYF. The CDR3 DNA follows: TGTGCCAGCAGACTCACGGGAGATACGCAGTATTTT.

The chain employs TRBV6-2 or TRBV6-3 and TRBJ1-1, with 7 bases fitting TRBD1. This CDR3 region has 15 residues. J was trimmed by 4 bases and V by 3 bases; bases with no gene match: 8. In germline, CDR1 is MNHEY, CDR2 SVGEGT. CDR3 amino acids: CASSYSEGGFTEAFF. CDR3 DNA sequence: TGTGCCAGCAGTTATAGTGAAGGGGGCTTCACTGAAGCTTTCTTT.

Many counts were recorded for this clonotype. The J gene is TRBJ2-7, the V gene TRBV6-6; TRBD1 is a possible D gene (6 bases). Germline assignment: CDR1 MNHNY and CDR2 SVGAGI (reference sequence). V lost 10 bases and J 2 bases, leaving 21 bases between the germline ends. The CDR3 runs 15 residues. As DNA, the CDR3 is TGTGCCACCCAGCAGGGACACCCCTTCACCTACGAGCAGTACTTC. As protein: CATQQGHPFTYEQYF.